The 22 T cell receptor beta chains in this list originate from one sample, sequenced in a study of cytomegalovirus exposure and HLA in healthy donors. A multiplex PCR was run with 60 Vbeta primers and 13 Jbeta primers. The protocol was immunoSEQ multiplex PCR, while the TCRdb copy is restricted to in-frame clones and leaves out a portion. The sample has a few hundred thousand clones; 80% are singletons. The sample consisted of PBMCs. These receptors were obtained from a girl aged 2 to 10 in good health and CMV-seronegative.

The V call is TRBV4-2, the J call TRBJ1-2, with D possibly matching TRBD1 (5 bases). Trimming took 2 bases from V and 4 from J, leaving 14 bases between them. The CDR3 is 15 residues long. Germline assignment: CDR1 LGHNA and CDR2 YNFKEQ. The CDR3 bases are TGTGCCAGCAGCCAAAAAAAAGGGGAGGCCTATGGCTACACCTTC. Its translation: CASSQKKGEAYGYTF.

The J gene is TRBJ2-1, the V gene TRBV6-5; D is ambiguous. CDR1 is MNHEY, CDR2 SVGAGI, per germline. The length of the CDR3 is 14 residues. Trimming left V 4 bases short and J 5 bases short, with 12 bases between. The CDR3 DNA reads TGTGCCAGCAGTTCATGGTATGGAGACAATGAGCAGTTCTTC. Its translation: CASSSWYGDNEQFF.

This clone has more than one count but fewer than ten. The V and J genes are TRBV21-1 and TRBJ2-7; TRBD1 reflects the table's D call only, with no check against the DNA. TRBV21-1 is flagged as a pseudogene. There are 19 residues in the CDR3. CDR3 in DNA: TGTGCCAGCAGCAAGGCCGGGGACAGGGGGGCGTTCAGTTACTACGAGCAGTACTTC. This gives the protein CASSKAGDRGAFSYYEQYF.

This chain uses TRBV27 with TRBJ2-2; 11 bases match TRBD1. This CDR3 region has 14 residues. Germline lookup yields CDR1 MNHEY and CDR2 SMNVEV (reference sequence). After removal of 7 bases from V and 6 bases from J, the junction contained 4 bases not matched to a gene. The CDR3 sequence: CASTGQGAAGELFF. Written as DNA, the CDR3 is TGTGCCAGCACCGGACAGGGGGCCGCCGGGGAGCTGTTTTTT.

The V call is TRBV6-5, the J call TRBJ2-1; 11 bases are shared with TRBD2. The ends lost 2 bases at V and 6 bases at J; junction bases unmatched: 6. From germline, CDR1 is MNHEY and CDR2 SVGAGI. This CDR3 region has 16 residues. In DNA, the CDR3 is TGTGCCAGCAGTTACGTTAGCGGGAGGGAAGGCAATGAGCAGTTCTTC. Its protein product is CASSYVSGREGNEQFF.

The rearrangement links TRBV19 to TRBJ1-3; D is uncertain. Trimming removed 3 bases from V and 0 bases from J, with 9 bases in between. CDR3 length: 15 amino acids. Germline assignment: CDR1 LNHDA and CDR2 SQIVND (reference sequence). The CDR3 spells CASSISHYSGNTIYF. CDR3 sequence (DNA): TGTGCCAGTAGTATCTCGCACTACTCTGGAAACACCATATATTTT.

The rearrangement joins TRBV7-9 to TRBJ2-7; TRBD1 is a possible D gene (6 bases). Germline loops: CDR1 SEHNR, CDR2 FQNEAQ (reference sequence). The CDR3 consists of 14 residues. Deletions cut 4 bases from V and 0 bases from J, with 10 bases between. CDR3 residues: CASSSPGASYEQYF. The CDR3 bases are TGTGCCAGCAGCTCCCCAGGGGCCTCCTACGAGCAGTACTTC.

This clone turned up a few times. The chain employs TRBV27 and TRBJ2-7; possibly TRBD1 for D (5 bases). Trimming took off 5 bases at V and 7 bases at J, with 12 bases between the two ends. Germline CDR1 reads MNHEY; CDR2 reads SMNVEV (reference sequence). The CDR3 extends over 12 amino acids. CDR3 nucleotides: TGTGCCAGCAGTCTAACTCAGGGAGAGCAGTACTTC. Translated: CASSLTQGEQYF.

The chain uses TRBV7-2 and TRBJ2-3; D call uncertain. Germline V CDR1 and CDR2: SGHTA, FQGNSA. This CDR3 comprises 12 residues. V was cut by 5 bases and J by 7 bases, with 10 bases left in between. As DNA, the CDR3 is TGTGCCAGCAGCCAGGCACGGTATACGCAGTATTTT. Residues: CASSQARYTQYF.

The J gene is TRBJ1-1, the V gene TRBV11-2; weak D call: TRBD1 (6 bases). This CDR3 is built from 14 residues. The V and J ends lost 2 bases and 1 base respectively, with 8 bases between them. Germline loops: CDR1 SGHAT, CDR2 FQNNGV. CDR3 bases: TGTGCCAGCAGCTTATGGGGGCAGAACACTGAAGCTTTCTTT. It yields the protein CASSLWGQNTEAFF. The whole variable domain, filled in from reference TRBV11-2 and TRBJ1-1, reads EAGVAQSPRYKIIEKRQSVAFWCNPISGHATLYWYQQILGQGPKLLIQFQNNGVVDDSQLPKDRFSAERLKGVDSTLKIQPAKLEDSAVYLCASSLWGQNTEAFFGQGTRLTVV.

V is TRBV2 and J is TRBJ1-1; D ambiguous. The ends were cut back, 8 bases at V and 7 bases at J, with 5 bases in the middle. This CDR3 comprises 9 residues. Germline V gene lookup returns CDR1 SNHLY and CDR2 FYNNEI. CDR3 amino acids: CASGVEAFF. The CDR3 DNA sequence: TGTGCCAGCGGAGTTGAAGCTTTCTTT.

The chain uses TRBV13 and TRBJ2-5; 7 positions match TRBD1. The DNA matches TRBJ2-7 better at its end, which makes the J call doubtful. Looked up from germline, CDR1 is PRHDT and CDR2 is FYEKMQ (reference sequence). CDR3 size: 16 residues. The CDR3 DNA sequence: TGTGCCAGCAGCTTAAGGACAGGTTTTAGCTCCTACGAGCAGTACTTC. This codes for CASSLRTGFSSYEQYF.

This chain uses TRBV2 with TRBJ1-2; 12 nucleotides agree with TRBD1. The CDR3 is 17 residues long. J lost 2 bases, V lost 6 bases, and 10 bases had no gene match. The germline CDR1 and CDR2 sequences are SNHLY and FYNNEI. Written as DNA, the CDR3 is TGTGCCAGCAGCCCCAGAAGGGGGACAGGGGGCAACTATGGCTACACCTTC. Its protein product is CASSPRRGTGGNYGYTF. Complete variable domain (other parts from reference TRBV2 and TRBJ1-2): EPEVTQTPSHQVTQMGQEVILRCVPISNHLYFYWYRQILGQKVEFLVSFYNNEISEKSEIFDDQFSVERPDGSNFTLKIRSTKLEDSAMYFCASSPRRGTGGNYGYTFGSGTRLTVV.

The chain recombines TRBV5-6 with TRBJ2-1; 7 nucleotides agree with TRBD2. Germline V CDR1 and CDR2: SGHDT, YYEEEE. J gave up 4 bases and V 2 bases, and 3 bases lay outside the gene matches. The CDR3 is 14 amino acids. DNA of the CDR3: TGTGCCAGCAGCTTCTCTAGCGGATACAATGAGCAGTTCTTC. Encoded protein: CASSFSSGYNEQFF.

The gene calls are TRBV29-1 and TRBJ2-7; D is undetermined. Germline V CDR1 and CDR2: SQVTM, ANQGSEA. The V end was cut by 1 base, the J end by 0 bases, with 7 bases between. The CDR3 is 13 residues long. In DNA form, the CDR3 reads TGCAGCGTTGAAGGGGCCGACTCCTACGAGCAGTACTTC. It specifies CSVEGADSYEQYF.

The V gene is TRBV5-1, the J gene TRBJ2-3, with 10 positions matching TRBD2. J gave up 0 bases and V 4 bases, and 8 bases lay outside the gene matches. In germline, CDR1 is SGHRS, CDR2 YFSETQ. This CDR3 spans 17 amino acids. This CDR3 is CASSTPTSGPSTDTQYF. The CDR3 DNA sequence: TGCGCCAGCAGCACCCCGACTAGCGGGCCTAGCACAGATACGCAGTATTTT.

This sequence joins TRBV6-1 and TRBJ1-6; 9 bases line up with TRBD1. With 2 bases clipped from V and 4 bases from J, the junction kept 6 bases outside the gene matches. The CDR3 contains 17 residues. Germline V gene lookup returns CDR1 MNHNS and CDR2 SASEGT. CDR3 sequence: CASSEMTGGFYNSPLHF. CDR3 DNA sequence: TGTGCCAGCAGTGAAATGACAGGGGGGTTTTATAATTCACCCCTCCACTTT.

J is TRBJ2-7 and V is TRBV7-3, with 9 bases lining up with TRBD1. CDR1 and CDR2 (germline): SGHTA, FQGTGA. V shed 0 bases and J 2 bases; nucleotides not matched to a gene: 14. The CDR3 contains 19 residues. The CDR3 is CASSLTLEGTGKAPYEQYF. The CDR3 DNA reads TGTGCCAGCAGCTTAACTTTGGAGGGGACAGGGAAGGCCCCCTACGAGCAGTACTTC.

The chain combines TRBV7-9 with TRBJ1-1; perhaps TRBD1 as D (6 bases). The CDR3 has 16 amino acids. V was shortened by 5 bases and J by 3 bases, with 19 bases between the two germline ends. Germline assignment: CDR1 SEHNR and CDR2 FQNEAQ (reference sequence). Here the CDR3 reads CASSPRTGTNYTEAFF. CDR3 bases: TGTGCCAGCAGCCCACGAACCGGGACAAATTACACTGAAGCTTTCTTT.

A note on this clone: An end of the junction does not agree with germline; a read error may underlie this. Other DNA sequences of this sample code for an identical CDR3. V and J are TRBV5-1 and TRBJ2-2; 9 nucleotides line up with TRBD1. Germline values: CDR1 SGHRS, CDR2 YFSETQ. The CDR3 spans 18 residues. The CDR3 protein is CASSWGQGDSVDTGELFF. The CDR3 DNA follows: TGCGCCAGTAGCTGGGGACAGGGTGATTCTGTCGACACCGGGGAGCTGTTTTTT.

This sequence joins TRBV30 and TRBJ1-1; the D gene is possibly TRBD1 (6 bases). Germline assignment: CDR1 GTSNPN and CDR2 SVGIG (reference sequence). The CDR3 totals 13 residues. V was shortened by 1 base and J by 9 bases, with 15 bases between the two germline ends. Here the CDR3 DNA reads TGTGCCTGGAGTGATTTTCCGGGGGGCAAAGCTTTCTTT. Its translation is CAWSDFPGGKAFF. Full variable domain (outside the CDR3, taken from reference TRBV30 and TRBJ1-1): SQTIHQWPATLVQPVGSPLSLECTVEGTSNPNLYWYRQAAGRGLQLLFYSVGIGQISSEVPQNLSASRPQDRQFILSSKKLLLSDSGFYLCAWSDFPGGKAFFGQGTRLTVV.

CDR3 coding DNA: TGTGCCAGCAGTCTACAGGGGGCGCGAGATACGCAGTATTTT. It encodes CASSLQGARDTQYF. J is TRBJ2-3 and V is TRBV28; 9 bases fit TRBD1. CDR3 size: 14 residues. In germline, CDR1 is MDHEN, CDR2 SYDVKM. Losses at the gene ends were 5 bases for V and 5 bases for J; bases not matched to a gene: 5.